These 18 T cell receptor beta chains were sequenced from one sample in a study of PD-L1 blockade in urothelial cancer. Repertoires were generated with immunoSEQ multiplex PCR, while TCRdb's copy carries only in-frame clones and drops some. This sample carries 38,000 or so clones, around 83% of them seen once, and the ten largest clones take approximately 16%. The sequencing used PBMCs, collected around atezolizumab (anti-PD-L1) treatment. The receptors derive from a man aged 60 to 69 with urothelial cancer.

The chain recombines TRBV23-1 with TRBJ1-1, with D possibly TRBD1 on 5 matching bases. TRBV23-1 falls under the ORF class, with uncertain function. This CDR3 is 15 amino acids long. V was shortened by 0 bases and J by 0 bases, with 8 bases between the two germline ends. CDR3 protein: CASSQSGQMNTEAFF. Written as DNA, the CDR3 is TGCGCCAGCAGTCAATCGGGGCAGATGAACACTGAAGCTTTCTTT.

As DNA, the CDR3 is TGTGCCAGCGGGGCTGGACACCAATATGGCTACACCTTC. Residues: CASGAGHQYGYTF. The chain employs TRBV2 and TRBJ1-2, with D maybe TRBD1 (5 bases). Between the trimmed V and J ends, which lost 8 bases and 5 bases, there was a span of 15 bases. This CDR3 comprises 13 residues. Looked up from germline, CDR1 is SNHLY and CDR2 is FYNNEI. Complete variable domain (other parts from reference TRBV2 and TRBJ1-2): EPEVTQTPSHQVTQMGQEVILRCVPISNHLYFYWYRQILGQKVEFLVSFYNNEISEKSEIFDDQFSVERPDGSNFTLKIRSTKLEDSAMYFCASGAGHQYGYTFGSGTRLTVV.

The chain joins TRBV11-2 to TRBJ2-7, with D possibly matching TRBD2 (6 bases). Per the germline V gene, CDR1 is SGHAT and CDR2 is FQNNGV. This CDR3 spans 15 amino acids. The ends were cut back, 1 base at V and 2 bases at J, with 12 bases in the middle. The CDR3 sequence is CASSLGTTNTYEQYF. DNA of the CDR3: TGTGCCAGCAGCTTAGGGACTACCAACACCTACGAGCAGTACTTC.

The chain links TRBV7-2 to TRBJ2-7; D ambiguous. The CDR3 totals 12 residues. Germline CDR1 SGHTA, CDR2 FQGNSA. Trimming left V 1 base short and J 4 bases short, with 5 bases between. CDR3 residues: CASSLVRYEQYF. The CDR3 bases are TGTGCCAGCAGCTTAGTGAGGTACGAGCAGTACTTC. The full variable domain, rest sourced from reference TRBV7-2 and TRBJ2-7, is GAGVSQSPSNKVTEKGKDVELRCDPISGHTALYWYRQSLGQGLEFLIYFQGNSAPDKSGLPSDRFSAERTGGSVSTLTIQRTQQEDSAVYLCASSLVRYEQYFGPGTRLTVT.

CDR3 amino acids: CASRPRPQENTEAFF. CDR3 DNA: TGTGCCAGCCGCCCTAGGCCCCAAGAGAACACTGAAGCTTTCTTT. J is TRBJ1-1 and V is TRBV6-1; no clear D. This CDR3 is 15 amino acids long. From germline, CDR1 is MNHNS and CDR2 SASEGT. The V gene lost 8 bases and the J gene lost 1 base, with 17 bases spanning the gap.

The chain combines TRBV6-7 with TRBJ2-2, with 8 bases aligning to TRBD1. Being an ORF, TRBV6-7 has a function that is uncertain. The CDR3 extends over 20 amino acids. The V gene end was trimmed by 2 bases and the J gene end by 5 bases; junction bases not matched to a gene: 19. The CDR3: CASSYTLKTRTGGDTGELFF. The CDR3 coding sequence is TGTGCCAGCAGTTACACACTAAAAACTAGAACAGGGGGAGATACCGGGGAGCTGTTTTTT.

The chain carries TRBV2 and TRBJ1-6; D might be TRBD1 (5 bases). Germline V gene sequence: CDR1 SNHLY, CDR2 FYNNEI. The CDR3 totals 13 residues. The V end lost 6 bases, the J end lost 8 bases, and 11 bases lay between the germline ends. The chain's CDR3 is CASRVIGDSPLHF. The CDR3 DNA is TGTGCCAGCAGAGTAATAGGGGATTCACCCCTCCACTTT.

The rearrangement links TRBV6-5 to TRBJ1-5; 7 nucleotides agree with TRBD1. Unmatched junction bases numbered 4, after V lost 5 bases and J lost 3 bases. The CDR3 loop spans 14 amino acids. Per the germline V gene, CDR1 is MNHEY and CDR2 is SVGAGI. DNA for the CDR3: TGTGCCAGCAGTGGACAGGATAACAATCAGCCCCAGCATTTT. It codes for CASSGQDNNQPQHF.

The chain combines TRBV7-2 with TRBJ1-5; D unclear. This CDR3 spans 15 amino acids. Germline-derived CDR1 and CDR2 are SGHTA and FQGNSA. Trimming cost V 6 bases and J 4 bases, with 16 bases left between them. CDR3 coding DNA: TGTGCCAGCAGTCGAGGGAGTATAGAGAATCAGCCCCAGCATTTT. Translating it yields CASSRGSIENQPQHF.

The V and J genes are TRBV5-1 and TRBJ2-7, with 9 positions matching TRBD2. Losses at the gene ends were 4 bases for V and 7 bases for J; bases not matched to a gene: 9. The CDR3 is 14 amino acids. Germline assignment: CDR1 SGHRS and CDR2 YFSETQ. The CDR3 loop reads CASSLGSLAGEQYF. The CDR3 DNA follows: TGCGCCAGCAGCCTGGGTTCCCTAGCGGGGGAGCAGTACTTC. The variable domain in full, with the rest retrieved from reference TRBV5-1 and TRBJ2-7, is KAGVTQTPRYLIKTRGQQVTLSCSPISGHRSVSWYQQTPGQGLQFLFEYFSETQRNKGNFPGRFSGRQFSNSRSEMNVSTLELGDSALYLCASSLGSLAGEQYFGPGTRLTVT.

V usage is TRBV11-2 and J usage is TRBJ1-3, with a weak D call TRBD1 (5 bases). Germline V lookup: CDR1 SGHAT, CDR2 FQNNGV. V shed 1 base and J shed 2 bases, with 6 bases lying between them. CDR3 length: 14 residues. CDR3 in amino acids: CASSLAGTGNTIYF. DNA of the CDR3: TGTGCCAGCAGCTTAGCAGGGACTGGAAACACCATATATTTT.

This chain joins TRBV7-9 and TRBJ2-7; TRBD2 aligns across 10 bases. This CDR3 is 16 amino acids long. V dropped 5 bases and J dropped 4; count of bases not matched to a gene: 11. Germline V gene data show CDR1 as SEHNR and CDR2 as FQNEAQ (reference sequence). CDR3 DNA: TGTGCCAGCAGCCCCCCCGGGCTAGCGGGAGTTTACGAGCAGTACTTC. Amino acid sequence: CASSPPGLAGVYEQYF.

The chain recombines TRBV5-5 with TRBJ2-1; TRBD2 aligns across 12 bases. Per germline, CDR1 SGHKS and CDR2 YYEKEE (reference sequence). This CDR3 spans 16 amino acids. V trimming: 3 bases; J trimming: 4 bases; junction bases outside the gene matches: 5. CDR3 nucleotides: TGTGCCAGCAGCTCCGACGGACTAGCGGGATACAATGAGCAGTTCTTC. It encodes CASSSDGLAGYNEQFF.

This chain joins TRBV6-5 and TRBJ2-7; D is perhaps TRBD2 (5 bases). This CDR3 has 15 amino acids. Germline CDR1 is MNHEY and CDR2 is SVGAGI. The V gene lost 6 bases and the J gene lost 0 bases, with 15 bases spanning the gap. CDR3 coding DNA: TGTGCCAGCAGGCCTGCGGAGGCAAACTCCTACGAGCAGTACTTC. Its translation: CASRPAEANSYEQYF.

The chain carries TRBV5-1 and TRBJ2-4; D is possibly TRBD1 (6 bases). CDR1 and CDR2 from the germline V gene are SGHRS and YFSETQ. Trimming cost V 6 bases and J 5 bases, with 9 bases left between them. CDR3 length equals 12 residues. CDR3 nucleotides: TGCGCCAGCATGGACAGCGAAAACATTCAGTACTTC. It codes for CASMDSENIQYF. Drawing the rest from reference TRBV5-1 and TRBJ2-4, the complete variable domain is KAGVTQTPRYLIKTRGQQVTLSCSPISGHRSVSWYQQTPGQGLQFLFEYFSETQRNKGNFPGRFSGRQFSNSRSEMNVSTLELGDSALYLCASMDSENIQYFGAGTRLSVL.

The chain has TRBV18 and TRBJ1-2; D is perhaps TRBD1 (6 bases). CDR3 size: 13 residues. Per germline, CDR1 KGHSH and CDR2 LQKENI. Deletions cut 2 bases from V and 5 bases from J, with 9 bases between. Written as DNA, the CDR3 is TGTGCCAGCTCACCAGAGGGGGAATATGGCTACACCTTC. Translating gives CASSPEGEYGYTF.

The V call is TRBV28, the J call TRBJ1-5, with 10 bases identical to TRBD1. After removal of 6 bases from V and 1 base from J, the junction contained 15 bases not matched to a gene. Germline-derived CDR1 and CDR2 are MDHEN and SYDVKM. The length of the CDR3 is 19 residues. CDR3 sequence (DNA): TGTGCCAGCAGCGACAGGGGGCTAGCCAGGCGGGGCAGCAATCAGCCCCAGCATTTT. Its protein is CASSDRGLARRGSNQPQHF.

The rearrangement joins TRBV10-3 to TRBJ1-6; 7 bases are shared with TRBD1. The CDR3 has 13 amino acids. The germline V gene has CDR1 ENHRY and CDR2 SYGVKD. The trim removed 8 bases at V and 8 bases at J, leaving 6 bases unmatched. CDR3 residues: CAIGGQTDSPLHF. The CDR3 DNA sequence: TGTGCCATCGGGGGACAGACTGATTCACCCCTCCACTTT.